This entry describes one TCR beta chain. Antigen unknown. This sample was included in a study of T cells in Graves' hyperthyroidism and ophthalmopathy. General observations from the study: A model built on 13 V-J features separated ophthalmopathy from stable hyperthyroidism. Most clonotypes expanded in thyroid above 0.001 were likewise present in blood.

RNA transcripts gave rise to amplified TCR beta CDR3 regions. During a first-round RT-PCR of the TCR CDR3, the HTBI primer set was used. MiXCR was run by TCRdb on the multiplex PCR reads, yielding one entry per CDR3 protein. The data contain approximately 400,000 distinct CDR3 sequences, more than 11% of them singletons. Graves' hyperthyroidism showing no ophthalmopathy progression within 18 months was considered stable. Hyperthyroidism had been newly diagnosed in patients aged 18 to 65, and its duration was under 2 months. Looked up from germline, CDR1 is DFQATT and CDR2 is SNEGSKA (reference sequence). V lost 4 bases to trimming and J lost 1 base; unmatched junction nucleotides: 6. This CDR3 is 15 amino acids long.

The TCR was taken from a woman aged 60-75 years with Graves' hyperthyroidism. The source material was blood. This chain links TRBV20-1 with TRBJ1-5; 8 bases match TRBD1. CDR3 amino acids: CSAKPDRASNQPQHF. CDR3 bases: TGCAGTGCTAAGCCGGACAGGGCCAGCAATCAGCCCCAGCATTTT.